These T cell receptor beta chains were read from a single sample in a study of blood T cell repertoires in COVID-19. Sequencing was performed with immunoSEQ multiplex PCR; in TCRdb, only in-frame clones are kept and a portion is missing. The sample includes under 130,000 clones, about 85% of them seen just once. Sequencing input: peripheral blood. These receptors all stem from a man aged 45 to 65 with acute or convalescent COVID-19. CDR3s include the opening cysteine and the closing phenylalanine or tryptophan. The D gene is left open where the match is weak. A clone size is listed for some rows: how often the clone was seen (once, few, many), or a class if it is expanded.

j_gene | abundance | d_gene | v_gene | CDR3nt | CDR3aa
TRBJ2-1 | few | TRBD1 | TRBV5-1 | TGCGCCAGCAGGTGGACAGGGCCACAAAATGAGCAGTTCTTC | CASRWTGPQNEQFF
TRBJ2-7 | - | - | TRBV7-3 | TGTGCCAGCAGCCTACTGGCGGGCGCCTCCTACGAGCAGTACTTC | CASSLLAGASYEQYF
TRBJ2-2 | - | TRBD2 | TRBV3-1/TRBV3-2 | TGTGCCAGCAGCCAAGATGGTGAGACTAGCGGGGCCGGGGAGCTGTTTTTT | CASSQDGETSGAGELFF
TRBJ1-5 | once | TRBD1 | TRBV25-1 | TGTGCCAGCATTTGGCAGGGGGGAACCTATAGCAATCAGCCCCAGCATTTT | CASIWQGGTYSNQPQHF
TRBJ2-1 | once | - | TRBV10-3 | TGTGCCATCAGTGAATGGGAGAGGAGCAATGAGCAGTTCTTC | CAISEWERSNEQFF
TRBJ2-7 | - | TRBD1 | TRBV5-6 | TGTGCCAGCAGCTCCGGACAGGGTTTCTACGAGCAGTACTTC | CASSSGQGFYEQYF
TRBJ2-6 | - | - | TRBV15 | TGTGCCACCAGCAGAGATCTGGGGCCCGGGGCCAACGTCCTGACTTTC | CATSRDLGPGANVLTF
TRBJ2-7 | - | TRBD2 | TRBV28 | TGTGCCAGCAGTATCGGACTAGCGGCCTACGAGCAGTACTTC | CASSIGLAAYEQYF
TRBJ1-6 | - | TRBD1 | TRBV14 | TGTGCCAGCAGCCAACAGGGACAGGGAGAGAGCTCCTATAATTCACCCCTCCACTTT | CASSQQGQGESSYNSPLHF
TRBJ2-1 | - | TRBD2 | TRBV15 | TGTGCCACCAGCAGAGATAAAGGGACTAGCGGGATAAACAATGAGCAGTTCTTC | CATSRDKGTSGINNEQFF
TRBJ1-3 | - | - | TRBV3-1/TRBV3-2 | TGTGCCAGCAGCCAAGAATATCGTATCTCTGGAAACACCATATATTTT | CASSQEYRISGNTIYF
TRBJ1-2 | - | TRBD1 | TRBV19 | TGTGCCAGTAGCCAGGGGGCTTTTGGTGGCTACACCTTC | CASSQGAFGGYTF
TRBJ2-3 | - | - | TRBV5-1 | TGCGCCAGCAGCTTGGGACGGGAGCCAGATACGCAGTATTTT | CASSLGREPDTQYF
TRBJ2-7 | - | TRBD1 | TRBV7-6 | TGTGCCAGCAGCTCCAGGACAGGGAGGTCATACGAGCAGTACTTC | CASSSRTGRSYEQYF
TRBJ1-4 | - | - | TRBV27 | TGTGCCAGCGCCCGGGGGTATAATGAAAAACTGTTTTTT | CASARGYNEKLFF
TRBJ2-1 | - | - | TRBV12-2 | TGTGCAAGTCGCTTTTCGGGACAGGGGACAAAAATCTCCTACAATGAGCAGTTCTTC | CASRFSGQGTKISYNEQFF
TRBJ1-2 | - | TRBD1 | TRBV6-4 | TGTGCCAGCAGAAGGGACAGAACTGGTGGCTACACCTTC | CASRRDRTGGYTF
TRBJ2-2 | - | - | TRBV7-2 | TGTGCCAGCAGCTTAGTGGGGGCTTACACCGGGGAGCTGTTTTTT | CASSLVGAYTGELFF
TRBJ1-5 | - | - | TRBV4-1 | TGCGCCAGCAGCCAAGGGCCGAACGACCCAGGACCGGGTCCGGGGATGCAGCCCCAGCATTTT | CASSQGPNDPGPGPGMQPQHF
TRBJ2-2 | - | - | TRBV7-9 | TGTGCCAGCAGCTTAGCTGGGGCAGCGTGGGAGCTGTTTTTT | CASSLAGAAWELFF
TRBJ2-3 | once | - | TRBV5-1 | TGCGCCAGCAGCTTGGATAGCGGTAAGGGAACAGATACGCAGTATTTT | CASSLDSGKGTDTQYF
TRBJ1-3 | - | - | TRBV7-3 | TGTGCCAGCAGCTTGGGACAACCCGGAAACACCATATATTTT | CASSLGQPGNTIYF
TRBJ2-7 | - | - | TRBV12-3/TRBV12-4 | TGTGCCAGCAGCAACTATTACGAGCAGTACTTC | CASSNYYEQYF
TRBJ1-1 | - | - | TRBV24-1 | TGTGCCACCAGTGATTCGAACTCGGACACATATTTAGAAGCTTTCTTT | CATSDSNSDTYLEAFF
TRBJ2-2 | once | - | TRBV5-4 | TGTGCCAGCAGCCCACGTTCCTTGACAGGACGTAGCGGGGAGCTGTTTTTT | CASSPRSLTGRSGELFF
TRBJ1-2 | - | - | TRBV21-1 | TGTGCCAGCAGCAAAGTATGTAGATACAGGGGCTATGGCTACACCTTC | CASSKVCRYRGYGYTF
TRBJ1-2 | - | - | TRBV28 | TGTGCCAGCAGTTTGACGGAGTATGGCTACACCTTC | CASSLTEYGYTF
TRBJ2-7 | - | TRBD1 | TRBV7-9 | TGTGCCAGCAGCTGGGGACAGGGAGGGGAGGACGAGCAGTACTTC | CASSWGQGGEDEQYF
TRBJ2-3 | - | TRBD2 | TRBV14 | TGTGCCAGCAGCCAAGTAGCAAGCGGGGGGGCAGATACGCAGTATTTT | CASSQVASGGADTQYF
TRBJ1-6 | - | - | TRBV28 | TGTGCCAGCAGTCCGTCCGCAGGGGTAAAGAATTCACCCCTCCACTTT | CASSPSAGVKNSPLHF
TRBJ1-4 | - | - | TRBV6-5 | TGTGCCAGCAGTTCCGGGACACATAATGAAAAACTGTTTTTT | CASSSGTHNEKLFF